These 29 T cell receptor beta chains came from one sample sequenced in a study of blood T cells in healthy people across ages. For the second PCR, which ran for 7 to 11 cycles, a sample-barcoded 5' primer and a J-beta primer mix were used. TCRdb independently ran MiXCR on the 5' RACE reads; one entry per CDR3 protein. The sample carries roughly 1,800,000 distinct CDR3 sequences, just under 50% recorded once. The sequencing sample was made of blood. The receptors stem from a woman aged 40 to 50 in good health.

A few counts support this clonotype. CDR3 in amino acids: CSATGVTETSYEQYF. In DNA, the CDR3 is TGCAGTGCAACGGGGGTGACAGAGACGTCCTACGAGCAGTACTTC. V gene TRBV20-1 combines with J gene TRBJ2-7; a weak D match, TRBD2 (6 bases). This CDR3 has 15 amino acids. CDR1 DFQATT and CDR2 SNEGSKA come from the germline V gene (reference sequence). V lost 6 bases to trimming and J lost 1 base, with 19 bases between them.

The V gene is TRBV6-5, the J gene TRBJ2-5; D tentatively fits TRBD1 or TRBD2 (5 bases each). V was trimmed by 2 bases and J by 2 bases, leaving 21 bases between them. The length of the CDR3 is 18 residues. Germline V gene data show CDR1 as MNHEY and CDR2 as SVGAGI. This CDR3 is CASSYRGTPQTAQETQYF. CDR3 DNA sequence: TGTGCCAGCAGTTACCGAGGGACCCCCCAAACGGCGCAAGAGACCCAGTACTTC.

This chain links TRBV29-1 with TRBJ2-4, with D hard to call. Trimming shortened V by 2 bases and J by 0 bases, and 11 bases separated the two germline ends. The length of the CDR3 is 15 residues. The V gene's germline CDR1 is SQVTM and CDR2 ANQGSEA. CDR3 in DNA: TGCAGCGTTGAAATAGGTAATCTAGCCAAAAACATTCAGTACTTC. Protein: CSVEIGNLAKNIQYF.

This clonotype was detected only a few times. V gene TRBV24-1 combines with J gene TRBJ2-1, with a tentative D call TRBD2 (5 bases). Trimming pared 6 bases from V and 0 bases from J, leaving 11 bases between. CDR3 length: 15 residues. Per the germline V gene, CDR1 is KGHDR and CDR2 is SFDVKD. The CDR3 DNA sequence: TGTGCCACCAGTCCGACTATCAGCTCCTACAATGAGCAGTTCTTC. Translated, it gives CATSPTISSYNEQFF.

The chain is built from TRBV20-1 and TRBJ1-5; TRBD1 matches 7 bases. CDR1 and CDR2 from the germline V gene are DFQATT and SNEGSKA (reference sequence). After removal of 3 bases from V and 1 base from J, the junction contained 15 bases not matched to a gene. The CDR3 length is 18 residues. The CDR3 is CSARPPTGLRGSNQPQHF. The CDR3 nucleotides are TGCAGTGCTAGGCCCCCGACAGGGTTAAGAGGGAGCAATCAGCCCCAGCATTTT.

This chain joins TRBV6-5 and TRBJ1-2; D possibly corresponds to TRBD1 (6 bases). The CDR3 length is 15 residues. Germline assignment: CDR1 MNHEY and CDR2 SVGAGI. V was clipped by 2 bases and J by 7 bases, with 17 bases between them. CDR3 residues: CASSYVAGEACGYTF. The CDR3 DNA is TGTGCCAGCAGTTACGTCGCAGGGGAAGCCTGTGGCTACACCTTC.

As regards this clonotype: An end of the junction does not agree with germline; a read error may underlie this. V and J are TRBV14 and TRBJ1-2, with a tentative D call TRBD1 (5 bases). CDR1 is SGHDN and CDR2 is FVKESK in the germline V gene. The CDR3 length is 16 residues. CDR3 sequence reads: CASSKDLQAAFYGYTF. The CDR3 bases are TGTGCCAGCAGCAAAGACCTACAGGCCGCATTCTATGGCTACACCTTC.

The V call is TRBV5-1, the J call TRBJ2-6, with D possibly matching TRBD1 (8 bases). V was pared by 3 bases and J by 1 base, with 14 bases between. This CDR3 is built from 17 residues. CDR1 and CDR2 (germline): SGHRS, YFSETQ. This CDR3 reads CASSSVQGGSGANVLTF. The CDR3 DNA reads as TGCGCCAGCAGCTCGGTACAGGGGGGGTCTGGGGCCAACGTCCTGACTTTC.

The chain employs TRBV27 and TRBJ1-5, with TRBD1 identical over 8 bases. Germline-derived CDR1 and CDR2 are MNHEY and SMNVEV (reference sequence). The CDR3 is made up of 15 amino acids. Trimming cost V 7 bases and J 2 bases; bases outside gene matches: 7. CDR3 coding DNA: TGTGCCAGCAAGATTACAGGGGGACGCAATCAGCCCCAGCATTTT. Residues: CASKITGGRNQPQHF.

This clonotype appeared many times. The genes are TRBV11-2 and TRBJ2-3; D is perhaps TRBD2 (5 bases). Germline-derived CDR1 and CDR2 are SGHAT and FQNNGV. The CDR3 contains 13 residues. Trimming took 3 bases from V and 4 from J, leaving 8 bases between them. The CDR3 region has the DNA TGTGCCAGCAGCTTGGACTTGGCAGATACGCAGTATTTT. This encodes CASSLDLADTQYF.

There are many counts of this clonotype. This chain links TRBV4-3 with TRBJ2-3, with D uncertain. In germline, CDR1 is LGHNA, CDR2 YSLEER. The CDR3 sequence is 14 residues long. V shed 2 bases and J shed 1 base, with 7 bases lying between them. CDR3 residues: CASSQSSGTDTQYF. CDR3 coding DNA: TGCGCCAGCAGCCAAAGCTCGGGCACAGATACGCAGTATTTT.

In this sample, this clonotype turned up a few times. V is TRBV12-3 or TRBV12-4 and J is TRBJ2-7, with D perhaps matching TRBD1 (6 bases). Trimming removed 7 bases from V and 7 bases from J, with 26 bases in between. The CDR3 has 16 residues. The CDR3 spells CASTPGGGQSYNEQYF. The CDR3 DNA follows: TGTGCCAGCACCCCTGGCGGAGGACAGAGTTACAATGAGCAGTACTTC.

A few counts support this clonotype. The chain is built from TRBV12-3 or TRBV12-4 and TRBJ1-2; 9 bases fit TRBD1. The V segment lost 7 bases and the J segment 8 bases; nucleotides outside the gene matches: 11. This CDR3 region has 14 residues. CDR3 region: CASTHPTGGRGYTF. Written as DNA, the CDR3 is TGTGCCAGCACCCATCCGACAGGGGGTCGCGGCTACACCTTC.

With regard to this clonotype: A junction boundary mismatches the germline segment, possibly from a read error. The genes are TRBV12-3 or TRBV12-4 and TRBJ2-3; D not certain. The CDR3 is 10 amino acids. Written as DNA, the CDR3 is TGTGTCAGCAGTTGGGGTACGCAGTATTTT. The encoded protein is CVSSWGTQYF.

The V gene is TRBV2, the J gene TRBJ1-5; D is perhaps TRBD1 (5 bases). Trimming removed 0 bases at V and 4 bases at J, with 13 bases between. This CDR3 contains 16 residues. Germline CDR1 reads SNHLY; CDR2 reads FYNNEI. CDR3 region: CASSEALQAGNQPQHF. DNA of the CDR3: TGTGCCAGCAGTGAAGCGCTTCAGGCAGGGAATCAGCCCCAGCATTTT.

This clonotype was seen more than once but under ten times. V and J are TRBV7-2 and TRBJ1-5; D is unresolved. The length of the CDR3 is 15 residues. V was cut by 2 bases and J by 9 bases, with 17 bases left in between. Germline loops: CDR1 SGHTA, CDR2 FQGNSA. CDR3 sequence: CASSLIGIRDLPQHF. CDR3 sequence (DNA): TGTGCCAGCAGCTTAATCGGCATTCGGGATCTGCCCCAGCATTTT.

This clonotype was picked up a small number of times. This chain uses TRBV28 with TRBJ2-5; 7 nucleotides align to TRBD1. With V trimmed by 6 bases and J by 0 bases, 4 bases remained unmatched. CDR3 length: 14 residues. In germline, CDR1 is MDHEN, CDR2 SYDVKM. This CDR3 is CASRSGTDQETQYF. The CDR3 DNA reads as TGTGCCAGCAGATCCGGGACAGACCAAGAGACCCAGTACTTC.

This chain uses TRBV7-2 with TRBJ1-2; possible D gene TRBD1, 6 bases. V lost 0 bases to trimming and J lost 4 bases, with 9 bases between them. Germline CDR1 reads SGHTA; CDR2 reads FQGNSA. The length of the CDR3 is 14 residues. In DNA, the CDR3 is TGTGCCAGCAGCTTAGCCCAACAGGGCTATGGCTACACCTTC. Translation: CASSLAQQGYGYTF.

The chain joins TRBV4-3 to TRBJ2-5; D not resolved. V shed 1 base and J shed 4 bases, with 10 bases lying between them. CDR1 LGHNA and CDR2 YSLEER come from the germline V gene. The CDR3 length is 14 residues. CDR3 coding DNA: TGCGCCAGCAGCCAAGTGCTTCAGTCAGAGACCCAGTACTTC. This codes for CASSQVLQSETQYF.

This clonotype was seen only once. The CDR3 DNA is TGTGCCAGCAGTTCTGTTGTCGGTAGCGGATACAATGAGCAGTTCTTC. This sequence encodes CASSSVVGSGYNEQFF. V is TRBV12-3 or TRBV12-4 and J is TRBJ2-1; possible D gene TRBD2, 6 bases. The CDR3 is 16 amino acids. V shed 4 bases and J shed 4 bases, with 17 bases lying between them.

The J gene is TRBJ2-3, the V gene TRBV28; either TRBD1 or TRBD2 may supply D (5 bases each). The CDR3 extends over 15 amino acids. CDR1 MDHEN and CDR2 SYDVKM come from the germline V gene. The V end lost 5 bases, the J end lost 2 bases, and 14 bases lay between the germline ends. CDR3 sequence (DNA): TGTGCCAGCAGTGAACCGGGGCCCCTCACAGATACGCAGTATTTT. Translating it yields CASSEPGPLTDTQYF.

This clonotype was observed a few times. The chain combines TRBV4-2 with TRBJ1-2; 7 bases are a match to TRBD1. The germline CDR1 and CDR2 sequences are LGHNA and YNFKEQ. The CDR3 loop spans 14 amino acids. The V segment lost 0 bases and the J segment 7 bases; nucleotides outside the gene matches: 5. CDR3 protein: CASSQEDREGGYTF. The CDR3 DNA reads TGTGCCAGCAGCCAAGAAGACAGGGAGGGTGGCTACACCTTC.

This clonotype was observed a few times. In DNA, the CDR3 is TGTGCCAGCTCGGAGGGCAGTTTCTCCTACGAGCAGTACTTC. Its protein product is CASSEGSFSYEQYF. V and J are TRBV18 and TRBJ2-7, with a tentative D call TRBD2 (6 bases). Germline assignment: CDR1 KGHSH and CDR2 LQKENI. The CDR3 runs to 14 residues. V was clipped by 6 bases and J by 0 bases, with 12 bases between them.

V gene TRBV21-1 combines with J gene TRBJ2-1; no DNA check was done on the table's D call, TRBD1. TRBV21-1 is labeled a pseudogene. The CDR3 runs to 17 residues. The DNA of the CDR3 is TGTGCCAGCAGCAAACTCAGGGGGGACAGGGGCGCGAATGAGCAGTTCTTC. Encoded protein: CASSKLRGDRGANEQFF.

This clonotype has just a few counts. The chain employs TRBV20-1 and TRBJ2-1, with a weak D call TRBD2 (5 bases). Germline V CDR1 and CDR2: DFQATT, SNEGSKA (reference sequence). The CDR3 is 13 residues long. V lost 8 bases, J lost 5 bases, and 16 bases lay in between. CDR3 residues: CSCPQDWDNEQFF. The CDR3 nucleotides are TGCAGTTGTCCTCAGGACTGGGACAATGAGCAGTTCTTC.

The J gene is TRBJ2-7, the V gene TRBV20-1, with D perhaps assigned TRBD1 or TRBD2 (5 bases each). Germline loops: CDR1 DFQATT, CDR2 SNEGSKA (reference sequence). The V end was cut by 6 bases, the J end by 5 bases, with 17 bases between. The CDR3 spans 13 residues. The CDR3 nucleotides are TGCAGTGCCTGGGACCGGGGTACCCACGAGCAGTACTTC. It is translated as CSAWDRGTHEQYF.

In its sample, this clonotype was seen once. This sequence joins TRBV6-6 and TRBJ2-7, with a weak D call TRBD1 (5 bases). V lost 7 bases and J 2 bases, leaving 9 bases between the germline ends. There are 12 residues in the CDR3. CDR1 and CDR2 (germline): MNHNY, SVGAGI (reference sequence). CDR3 sequence (DNA): TGTGCCAGCATGGGGCACCCCTACGAGCAGTACTTC. Amino acid sequence: CASMGHPYEQYF.

The chain combines TRBV2 with TRBJ1-2; D gene uncertain. The CDR3 is 16 residues long. In germline, CDR1 is SNHLY, CDR2 FYNNEI. Trimming took 2 bases from V and 5 from J, leaving 18 bases between them. Here the CDR3 reads CASSERDGPLEYGYTF. Here the CDR3 DNA reads TGTGCCAGCAGTGAACGAGACGGACCTCTAGAGTATGGCTACACCTTC.

This chain connects TRBV4-3 to TRBJ1-6; no clear D. The CDR3 consists of 17 residues. Trimming removed 0 bases at V and 2 bases at J, with 11 bases between. Germline CDR1 and CDR2: LGHNA and YSLEER. The CDR3 sequence is CASSQDPEDAYNSPLHF. The CDR3 DNA is TGCGCCAGCAGCCAAGATCCCGAGGACGCCTATAATTCACCCCTCCACTTT.